This T cell receptor (beta chain) was recorded in a study of a mutant IDH1 vaccine in newly diagnosed glioma. Overall study: Those enrolled had earlier been treated with radiotherapy, temozolomide, or both, mostly both.

Specified time point: week 47, end of study. In every dose of vaccine, 300 ug of mutant IDH1 20-mer peptide was given alongside topical imiquimod. Eight vaccinations were given in weeks 1, 3, 5, 7, 11, 15, 19 and 23. V lost 0 bases and J lost 0; bases outside the gene matches: 4. The CDR3 sequence is 17 residues long. Germline V CDR1 and CDR2: SGHRS, YFSETQ. Clones were read by immunoSEQ multiplex PCR, and TCRdb kept only the in-frame ones, dropping some. This sample has about 60,000 clones, with around 83% found just once. Remarks on this clone: What it binds is unknown.

V gene TRBV5-1 combines with J gene TRBJ2-3, with TRBD2 matching 10 bases. The material sequenced was PBMCs, taken from a glioma patient whose treatment included an IDH1 peptide vaccine. The sequence came from a woman aged 45 to 65 with glioma. As DNA, the CDR3 is TGCGCCAGCAGCTTGGAGCGGGGGGGCCGAAGCACAGATACGCAGTATTTT. Translating gives CASSLERGGRSTDTQYF. Based on the CDR3 plus reference TRBV5-1 and TRBJ2-3, the full variable domain is KAGVTQTPRYLIKTRGQQVTLSCSPISGHRSVSWYQQTPGQGLQFLFEYFSETQRNKGNFPGRFSGRQFSNSRSEMNVSTLELGDSALYLCASSLERGGRSTDTQYFGPGTRLTVL.